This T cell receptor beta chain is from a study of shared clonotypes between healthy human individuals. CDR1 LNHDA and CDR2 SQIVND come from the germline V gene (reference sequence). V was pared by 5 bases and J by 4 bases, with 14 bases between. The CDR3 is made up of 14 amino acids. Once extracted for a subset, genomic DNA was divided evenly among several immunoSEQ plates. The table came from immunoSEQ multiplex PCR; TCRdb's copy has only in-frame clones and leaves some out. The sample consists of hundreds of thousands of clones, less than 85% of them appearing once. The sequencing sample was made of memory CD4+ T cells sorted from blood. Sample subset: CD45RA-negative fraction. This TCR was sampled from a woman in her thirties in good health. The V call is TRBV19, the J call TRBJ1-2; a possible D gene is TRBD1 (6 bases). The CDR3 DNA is TGTGCCAGTAGTCCATCAGGGGTACGCTATGGCTACACCTTC. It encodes CASSPSGVRYGYTF.